The clone carrying this TCR beta chain came up many times. Its antigen is as yet unknown. V lost 6 bases and J 2 bases, leaving 11 bases between the germline ends. The CDR3 is 13 amino acids. Germline V gene lookup returns CDR1 MNHNY and CDR2 SVGAGI (reference sequence). The sample comes from a study of neurological immune-mediated disorders. The cDNA was generated through 5'RACE incorporating 10-nucleotide random UMIs. Sequencing runs each generated in excess of 180 million TCR-beta sequences derived from 15-18 subjects. A single record per CDR3 protein comes from TCRdb applying MiXCR to the 5' RACE reads. The sample contains some 31,000 distinct CDR3 sequences, approximately 4.5% of which appear only once. Study-level points and caveats: Whereas HTLV-1-associated myelopathy showed the most TCR clonal expansion, multiple sclerosis showed the least, with levels below those of healthy controls.

Unsorted libraries came from 2 million PBMCs stored at -80 °C. Source material: PBMCs. The receptor's source is a man younger than 30 in good health. The chain uses TRBV6-6 and TRBJ2-7, with a possible D match to TRBD2 (6 bases). The CDR3, as DNA: TGTGCCAGCAGCAACTGGGGGGCCTACGAGCAGTACTTC. This translates into CASSNWGAYEQYF.